These 28 T cell receptor beta chains were all obtained from the same sample, sequenced in a study of blood T cell repertoires in COVID-19 (dated by TCRdb to 2018 to 2021). The library was prepared using the immunoSEQ multiplex PCR assay. TCRdb provides this immuneACCESS table in a form limited to in-frame rearrangements. Some clones are lacking; in checked studies, under half of them reflect an unresolved V gene, and why the rest are absent is not known. The sample includes 150,000 to 200,000 clones, with roughly 86% observed a single time. The biggest ten clones account for around 1.4% of the sample. The sample comprised peripheral blood. Source of these receptors: a woman aged 45-60 years with acute or convalescent COVID-19.

V and J are TRBV25-1 and TRBJ2-3, with 7 nucleotides matching TRBD1. V trimming: 4 bases; J trimming: 2 bases; junction bases outside the gene matches: 6. The length of the CDR3 is 15 residues. Germline V gene sequence: CDR1 MGHDK, CDR2 SYGVNS. This CDR3 is CASSGDRVYTDTQYF. DNA for the CDR3: TGTGCCAGCAGTGGAGACAGGGTTTACACAGATACGCAGTATTTT.

The V and J genes are TRBV7-9 and TRBJ2-5; 12 nucleotides agree with TRBD1. Germline CDR1 SEHNR, CDR2 FQNEAQ (reference sequence). The CDR3 extends over 17 amino acids. V lost 6 bases and J lost 3; bases outside the gene matches: 11. The CDR3 coding sequence is TGTGCCAGCAGTTCCCCCCCCGGGACAGGGGGCGAAGAGACCCAGTACTTC. Amino acid sequence: CASSSPPGTGGEETQYF.

This clone has only one observation. The V and J genes are TRBV24-1 and TRBJ1-4, with TRBD1 matching over 8 bases. With V trimmed by 4 bases and J by 8 bases, 5 bases remained unmatched. Germline loops: CDR1 KGHDR, CDR2 SFDVKD. This CDR3 has 14 residues. Here the CDR3 reads CATSETGGDEKLFF. Here the CDR3 DNA reads TGTGCCACCAGTGAAACAGGGGGGGACGAAAAACTGTTTTTT.

The V call is TRBV20-1, the J call TRBJ2-7; the D is unclear. The CDR3 loop spans 10 amino acids. CDR1 is DFQATT and CDR2 is SNEGSKA in the germline V gene (reference sequence). Trimming shortened V by 5 bases and J by 4 bases, and 6 bases separated the two germline ends. The CDR3 nucleotides read TGCAGTGCTGGCTCATACGAGCAGTACTTC. It codes for CSAGSYEQYF.

J is TRBJ2-3 and V is TRBV21-1; the DNA was not used to check the table's D call, TRBD2. TRBV21-1 is a recognized pseudogene. The CDR3 extends over 16 amino acids. CDR3 loop: CASSKDASGRTDTQYF. The CDR3 DNA reads as TGTGCCAGCAGCAAAGATGCTAGCGGGAGAACAGATACGCAGTATTTT.

The V call is TRBV11-3, the J call TRBJ1-1; D remains unclear. The CDR3 totals 12 residues. Trimming shortened V by 2 bases and J by 7 bases, and 8 bases separated the two germline ends. Germline CDR1 reads SGHNT; CDR2 reads YENEEA. CDR3 sequence reads: CASSLNQNEAFF. In DNA form, the CDR3 reads TGTGCCAGCAGCTTAAATCAGAATGAAGCTTTCTTT.

The chain recombines TRBV10-3 with TRBJ2-1; D may be TRBD2 (6 bases). V was clipped by 2 bases and J by 7 bases, with 15 bases between them. Germline CDR1 and CDR2: ENHRY and SYGVKD. The CDR3 consists of 15 residues. This CDR3 reads CAISEPRGGINEQFF. CDR3 nucleotides: TGTGCCATCAGTGAGCCCCGTGGAGGGATAAATGAGCAGTTCTTC.

CDR3 sequence reads: CASSYGGYREKLFF. The DNA of the CDR3 is TGTGCCAGCAGTTACGGGGGGTATCGTGAAAAACTGTTTTTT. J is TRBJ1-4 and V is TRBV6-5, with D maybe TRBD1 (5 bases). The V and J ends lost 2 bases and 7 bases respectively, with 11 bases between them. The germline gives CDR1 MNHEY, CDR2 SVGAGI. CDR3 length equals 14 residues.

This rearrangement joins TRBV11-3 to TRBJ2-2; the D is unclear. This CDR3 region has 14 residues. The germline V gene encodes CDR1 SGHNT and CDR2 YENEEA. With 2 bases removed from V and 3 bases from J, the gap between germline ends came to 7 bases. CDR3 sequence reads: CASSLQLDTGELFF. CDR3 sequence (DNA): TGTGCCAGCAGCTTACAGTTGGACACCGGGGAGCTGTTTTTT.

V is TRBV13 and J is TRBJ2-3, with 13 bases aligning to TRBD2. The length of the CDR3 is 14 residues. Losses at the gene ends were 8 bases for V and 7 bases for J; bases not matched to a gene: 6. Per germline, CDR1 PRHDT and CDR2 FYEKMQ (reference sequence). The CDR3 region is CASDYGTSGNTQYF. The CDR3 DNA reads TGTGCCAGCGACTATGGGACTAGCGGGAATACGCAGTATTTT.

This sequence joins TRBV5-4 and TRBJ1-1; D gene unclear. V lost 1 base and J lost 8, with 12 bases in between. Looked up from germline, CDR1 is SGHNT and CDR2 is YYREEE (reference sequence). CDR3 length: 13 amino acids. CDR3 in amino acids: CASSLYIATEAFF. The DNA for the CDR3 is TGTGCCAGCAGCTTGTATATCGCCACAGAAGCTTTCTTT.

This rearrangement joins TRBV10-1 to TRBJ2-1; possibly TRBD2 for D (6 bases). Germline V gene sequence: CDR1 WNHNN, CDR2 SYGVQD (reference sequence). The ends were cut back, 0 bases at V and 3 bases at J, with 12 bases in the middle. The CDR3 spans 16 residues. CDR3 nucleotides: TGCGCCAGCAGTGAGTCGACCGGGAGCGTCTACAATGAGCAGTTCTTC. Its translation is CASSESTGSVYNEQFF.

The J gene is TRBJ1-1, the V gene TRBV6-5; D call uncertain. The CDR3 length is 15 residues. Germline CDR1 MNHEY, CDR2 SVGAGI. The V end was cut by 0 bases, the J end by 1 base, with 9 bases between. CDR3 protein: CASSYSALGNTEAFF. Here the CDR3 DNA reads TGTGCCAGCAGTTACTCGGCGCTAGGGAACACTGAAGCTTTCTTT.

The V gene is TRBV6-2 or TRBV6-3, the J gene TRBJ1-2; D call uncertain. V lost 5 bases and J lost 8, with 15 bases in between. The germline V gene has CDR1 MNHEY and CDR2 SVGEGT. The CDR3 has 13 amino acids. The DNA of the CDR3 is TGTGCCAGCAGTACCCGCCCGGGGTTCGGCTACACCTTC. This sequence encodes CASSTRPGFGYTF.

This chain links TRBV3-1 (or the pseudogene TRBV3-2) with TRBJ2-5; no firm D call. CDR1 LGHDT and CDR2 YNNKEL come from the germline V gene (reference sequence). The CDR3 is made up of 13 amino acids. V lost 4 bases and J lost 3, with 9 bases in between. The CDR3 bases are TGTGCCAGCAGCCTCTGGTCAGAAGAGACCCAGTACTTC. Its translation: CASSLWSEETQYF.

The CDR3 sequence: CASSPGGQGWEKLFF. CDR3 nucleotide sequence: TGTGCCAGTAGTCCGGGGGGACAGGGTTGGGAAAAACTGTTTTTT. The genes are TRBV19 and TRBJ1-4; 9 nucleotides match TRBD1. In germline, CDR1 is LNHDA, CDR2 SQIVND (reference sequence). This CDR3 has 15 amino acids. V trimming: 5 bases; J trimming: 8 bases; junction bases outside the gene matches: 9.

This sequence joins TRBV2 and TRBJ2-3; D may be TRBD2 (6 bases). The germline CDR1 and CDR2 sequences are SNHLY and FYNNEI. The V end lost 7 bases, the J end lost 4 bases, and 21 bases lay between the germline ends. The CDR3 extends over 16 amino acids. CDR3 sequence: CASNLFGTLGSDTQYF. The CDR3 nucleotides read TGTGCCAGCAACCTTTTCGGGACTCTCGGTTCAGATACGCAGTATTTT.

This clone was observed a few times. The chain joins TRBV6-5 to TRBJ1-6; D gene uncertain. Between the trimmed V and J ends, which lost 0 bases and 10 bases, there was a span of 16 bases. CDR3 length equals 16 residues. Germline CDR1 and CDR2: MNHEY and SVGAGI. The CDR3 DNA is TGTGCCAGCAGTTACTCGTACAGTCAAACGGGATCACCCCTCCACTTT. Encoded protein: CASSYSYSQTGSPLHF.

This clone showed up many times. The V and J genes are TRBV3-1 (or the pseudogene TRBV3-2) and TRBJ1-3; 7 nucleotides align to TRBD1. The CDR3 runs 16 residues. J lost 0 bases, V lost 5 bases, and 7 bases had no gene match. CDR1 and CDR2 (germline): LGHDT, YNNKEL (reference sequence). CDR3 protein: CASSDRERVSGNTIYF. The CDR3 bases are TGTGCCAGCAGCGACAGGGAGAGGGTCTCTGGAAACACCATATATTTT.

This chain connects TRBV11-3 to TRBJ2-1; D unclear. Germline CDR1 reads SGHNT; CDR2 reads YENEEA. The CDR3 has 13 amino acids. V was clipped by 1 base and J by 3 bases, with 4 bases between them. Written as DNA, the CDR3 is TGTGCCAGCAGCTTAGCCTACTACAATGAGCAGTTCTTC. This translates into CASSLAYYNEQFF.

V usage is TRBV7-9 and J usage is TRBJ2-7, with D perhaps matching TRBD2 (6 bases). Trimming shortened V by 3 bases and J by 6 bases, and 15 bases separated the two germline ends. In germline, CDR1 is SEHNR, CDR2 FQNEAQ (reference sequence). The CDR3 runs 14 residues. CDR3 in amino acids: CASSFRGTSTEQYF. CDR3 in DNA: TGTGCCAGCAGCTTCCGGGGGACCAGCACCGAGCAGTACTTC.

This clone was detected only once. This chain uses TRBV5-5 with TRBJ1-4; D remains ambiguous. Germline V gene sequence: CDR1 SGHKS, CDR2 YYEKEE (reference sequence). Trimming took 2 bases from V and 0 from J, leaving 5 bases between them. CDR3 size: 14 residues. CDR3: CASSFAATNEKLFF. CDR3 DNA sequence: TGTGCCAGCAGCTTCGCGGCAACTAATGAAAAACTGTTTTTT.

The rearrangement uses TRBV19 and TRBJ2-3; TRBD2 matches at 10 bases. The CDR3 is 15 amino acids. In germline, CDR1 is LNHDA, CDR2 SQIVND (reference sequence). With V trimmed by 6 bases and J by 2 bases, 5 bases remained unmatched. The chain's CDR3 is CASRKLAGSTDTQYF. In DNA form, the CDR3 reads TGTGCCAGTAGGAAACTAGCGGGGTCCACAGATACGCAGTATTTT.

The V gene is TRBV6-5, the J gene TRBJ2-6; 7 bases line up with TRBD1. The V and J ends lost 8 bases and 2 bases, in that order; junction bases with no gene match: 6. Germline V gives CDR1 MNHEY, CDR2 SVGAGI. The CDR3 is made up of 15 amino acids. In nucleotides, the CDR3 is TGTGCCAGCCGAACCACAGGGGCTGGGGCCAACGTCCTGACTTTC. It specifies CASRTTGAGANVLTF.

The chain is built from TRBV19 and TRBJ1-5, with D unclear. Germline CDR1 LNHDA, CDR2 SQIVND (reference sequence). V dropped 3 bases and J dropped 1 base, with 7 bases sitting between them. The CDR3 consists of 14 residues. The CDR3 reads CASSITGSNQPQHF. In DNA, the CDR3 is TGTGCCAGTAGTATTACGGGGAGCAATCAGCCCCAGCATTTT.

The gene calls are TRBV24-1 and TRBJ2-2; D gene ambiguous. The CDR3 has 14 amino acids. Germline loops: CDR1 KGHDR, CDR2 SFDVKD. Trimming pared 7 bases from V and 5 bases from J, leaving 13 bases between. CDR3 bases: TGTGCCACCAGCCCACTCGGCGGAACCGGGGAGCTGTTTTTT. It specifies CATSPLGGTGELFF.

The CDR3 bases are TGCAGTGCTAGTCCGACAGTTTCGGGTTCCCACAGATATACGCAGTATTTT. It codes for CSASPTVSGSHRYTQYF. The V gene is TRBV20-1, the J gene TRBJ2-3; D possibly corresponds to TRBD1 (5 bases). Looked up from germline, CDR1 is DFQATT and CDR2 is SNEGSKA (reference sequence). The V end was cut by 3 bases, the J end by 7 bases, with 26 bases between. The CDR3 extends over 17 amino acids.

This sequence joins TRBV6-5 and TRBJ1-5, with 10 nucleotides matching TRBD1. Trimming cost V 6 bases and J 11 bases; bases outside gene matches: 4. The CDR3 runs 12 residues. Germline CDR1 MNHEY, CDR2 SVGAGI. CDR3 amino acids: CASRSGTGAQHF. As DNA, the CDR3 is TGTGCCAGCAGATCCGGGACAGGGGCCCAGCATTTT.